Described below is a single T cell receptor beta chain sequence and its context. In the same sample, other DNA sequences code for this CDR3. In the original workflow: Quantification of nucleated cells was approximated via reference gene primer amplification. The method was immunoSEQ multiplex PCR; TCRdb's version includes in-frame clones alone and lacks a portion of them. Clonal size and the V and J genes are those of that table, whereas D and trimming came from the DNA. The data contain 150,000 to 200,000 clones, approximately 81% of them singletons. This specimen belongs to a study of blood T cell repertoires in COVID-19. Study background: The origin of the acute and convalescent COVID-19 samples was the United States, Italy and Spain. The analysed material was cDNA or gDNA that came from T cells, B-cell-depleted T cells, or PBMCs.

V was cut by 6 bases and J by 4 bases, with 12 bases left in between. The CDR3 runs to 13 residues. CDR1 and CDR2 from the germline V gene are MNHEY and SMNVEV (reference sequence). The genes are TRBV27 and TRBJ1-2; D is perhaps TRBD1 (6 bases). This TCR was sampled from a woman of 80 years or more with active or convalescent COVID-19. The material sequenced was peripheral blood. In nucleotides, the CDR3 is TGTGCCAGCAGCCCACGAGGGGGCTATGGCTACACCTTC. It encodes CASSPRGGYGYTF.